The TCR beta chain described here comes from a study of tissue T cells after allogeneic stem cell transplantation. Whole-study results and caveats: Shared clones across patients were few; motif clustering revealed tissue-specific shared signatures. Blood and spleen captured only part of the tissue TCR repertoire.

Clones were sequenced by immunoSEQ multiplex PCR, and TCRdb holds only the in-frame ones, with some missing. The table lists about 1,000 clones, less than 40% of them singletons. CDR1 MNHEY and CDR2 SVGAGI come from the germline V gene. The CDR3 loop spans 15 amino acids. With V trimmed by 6 bases and J by 4 bases, 8 bases remained unmatched. This clone was observed a handful of times. Its antigen is not identified. This research-autopsy study prospectively enrolled adult allogeneic hematopoietic cell transplant recipients with steroid-refractory graft-versus-host disease. All graft-versus-host disease patients had gastrointestinal involvement and received several lines of directed therapy.

This TCR was recovered from a female patient between 40 and 75 years old with steroid-refractory graft-versus-host disease after an allogeneic stem cell transplant. The graft donor may be the source of some T cells. Sequencing used stomach tissue, obtained at autopsy. This chain uses TRBV6-5 with TRBJ2-3, with 9 bases lining up with TRBD1. The CDR3 region is CASRLQGAQADTQYF. The CDR3 DNA follows: TGTGCCAGCAGGCTACAGGGGGCGCAGGCAGATACGCAGTATTTT.